The 28 T cell receptor beta chains reported below all come from one sample, sequenced in a study of shared clonotypes between healthy human individuals (dated by TCRdb to about 2020). CD8 naive samples were CD45RO-negative cells positively selected for CCR7, giving a CD45RA+CCR7+ population that excluded TemRA cells. The method behind the library was the immunoSEQ multiplex PCR assay. Here the immuneACCESS table is served through TCRdb, limited to in-frame sequences with V and J called. Missing clones are a known gap in these copies; in checked studies unresolved V genes cover under half, and the rest lacks a known reason. The sample table records around 700,000 clones; approximately 90% of these occur just once. The top ten hold about a quarter of the sample. The material sequenced was naive CD8+ T cells sorted from blood. Reading the label with the study, this specimen's cell subset or site is: CD45RA+CCR7+. The receptors derive from a man younger than 40 in good health.

The CDR3 reads CASKKGRTEAFF. CDR3 sequence (DNA): TGTGCCAGTAAAAAGGGACGGACTGAAGCTTTCTTT. The V and J genes are TRBV19 and TRBJ1-1, with a tentative D call TRBD1 (5 bases). Germline V gene lookup returns CDR1 LNHDA and CDR2 SQIVND (reference sequence). The CDR3 has 12 residues. Trimming took 7 bases from V and 5 from J, leaving 11 bases between them.

The chain employs TRBV28 and TRBJ1-1; 8 bases are shared with TRBD1. The junction had 8 bases not matched to a gene; V was cut back by 5 bases and J by 0 bases. Germline values: CDR1 MDHEN, CDR2 SYDVKM. The CDR3 covers 16 residues. Here the CDR3 DNA reads TGTGCCAGCAGTAAACAGGGGACAGGTGTGAACACTGAAGCTTTCTTT. Translation gives CASSKQGTGVNTEAFF.

Comments on this clone: The sample contains more than one DNA sequence encoding this CDR3. The CDR3 here is CASRSGNEQFF. CDR3 in DNA: TGTGCCAGCAGGTCGGGGAACGAGCAGTTCTTC. The chain joins TRBV7-9 to TRBJ2-1; tentative D call: TRBD2 (5 bases). Germline CDR1 SEHNR, CDR2 FQNEAQ (reference sequence). V was shortened by 6 bases and J by 10 bases, with 10 bases between the two germline ends. The CDR3 is 11 residues long.

As DNA, the CDR3 is TGTGCCAGCAGTTTTTGGACGGGAAGCTCCTACGAGCAGTACTTC. Translated: CASSFWTGSSYEQYF. The chain couples TRBV28 to TRBJ2-7; D may be TRBD2 (5 bases). V dropped 3 bases and J dropped 0 bases, with 12 bases sitting between them. The CDR3 spans 15 residues. In germline, CDR1 is MDHEN, CDR2 SYDVKM. Drawing the rest from reference TRBV28 and TRBJ2-7, the complete variable domain is DVKVTQSSRYLVKRTGEKVFLECVQDMDHENMFWYRQDPGLGLRLIYFSYDVKMKEKGDIPEGYSVSREKKERFSLILESASTNQTSMYLCASSFWTGSSYEQYFGPGTRLTVT.

J is TRBJ2-1 and V is TRBV7-6, with D perhaps matching TRBD2 (6 bases). The ends were cut back, 3 bases at V and 4 bases at J, with 7 bases in the middle. Germline CDR1 and CDR2: SGHVS and FNYEAQ. The CDR3 extends over 13 amino acids. The DNA of the CDR3 is TGTGCCAGCAGCTTTGCGGGATACAATGAGCAGTTCTTC. Residues: CASSFAGYNEQFF. The full variable domain, with the rest looked up from reference TRBV7-6 and TRBJ2-1, is GAGVSQSPRYKVTKRGQDVALRCDPISGHVSLYWYRQALGQGPEFLTYFNYEAQQDKSGLPNDRFSAERPEGSISTLTIQRTEQRDSAMYRCASSFAGYNEQFFGPGTRLTVL.

The chain has TRBV5-1 and TRBJ2-1, with 7 bases matching TRBD2. The V gene end was trimmed by 2 bases and the J gene end by 3 bases; junction bases not matched to a gene: 8. Germline V gene sequence: CDR1 SGHRS, CDR2 YFSETQ. The length of the CDR3 is 16 residues. This chain's CDR3 is CASSFPGGTNYNEQFF. Here the CDR3 DNA reads TGCGCCAGCAGCTTTCCCGGGGGGACTAACTACAATGAGCAGTTCTTC.

The V gene is TRBV6-6, the J gene TRBJ2-3; D not certain. Trimming removed 5 bases from V and 0 bases from J, with 15 bases in between. Germline CDR1 MNHNY, CDR2 SVGAGI (reference sequence). CDR3 length: 16 residues. The CDR3: CASSPSAEGSTDTQYF. DNA for the CDR3: TGTGCCAGCAGTCCAAGTGCGGAAGGGAGCACAGATACGCAGTATTTT.

CDR3 region: CSVDFMNTEAFF. CDR3 nucleotides: TGCAGCGTTGATTTCATGAACACTGAAGCTTTCTTT. The V call is TRBV29-1, the J call TRBJ1-1; no definite D call. The CDR3 runs to 12 residues. CDR1 and CDR2 (germline): SQVTM, ANQGSEA. With 3 bases removed from V and 0 bases from J, the gap between germline ends came to 5 bases.

The rearrangement joins TRBV20-1 to TRBJ1-2; D possibly corresponds to TRBD1 (6 bases). V was trimmed by 3 bases and J by 10 bases, leaving 12 bases between them. The germline gives CDR1 DFQATT, CDR2 SNEGSKA (reference sequence). There are 11 residues in the CDR3. CDR3 loop: CSARPPGDYTF. The CDR3 bases are TGCAGTGCTAGGCCTCCAGGGGACTACACCTTC.

The chain couples TRBV6-5 to TRBJ2-7; no definite D call. Germline V gives CDR1 MNHEY, CDR2 SVGAGI. The CDR3 is 13 residues long. V lost 6 bases and J 2 bases, leaving 11 bases between the germline ends. CDR3 DNA sequence: TGTGCCAGCAGCCCTAGTCTGGCCTACGAGCAGTACTTC. This translates into CASSPSLAYEQYF.

The V and J genes are TRBV13 and TRBJ2-2; D ambiguous. The CDR3 covers 12 residues. Germline CDR1 PRHDT, CDR2 FYEKMQ (reference sequence). V was shortened by 5 bases and J by 7 bases, with 8 bases between the two germline ends. The CDR3 DNA sequence: TGTGCCAGCAGCCGAAATAGCGGGGAGCTGTTTTTT. Amino acids: CASSRNSGELFF.

This clone has only one observation. This rearrangement joins TRBV27 to TRBJ2-7, with D possibly TRBD2 on 5 matching bases. V was clipped by 2 bases and J by 8 bases, with 13 bases between them. Germline loops: CDR1 MNHEY, CDR2 SMNVEV (reference sequence). The CDR3 totals 13 residues. CDR3 bases: TGTGCCAGCAGTTTACTGGGAGAAGTAAAGCAGTACTTC. It codes for CASSLLGEVKQYF.

With respect to this clone: This specimen includes other DNA sequences encoding the same CDR3. This chain uses TRBV5-4 with TRBJ1-1; the D is unclear. Germline CDR1 reads SGHNT; CDR2 reads YYREEE (reference sequence). The CDR3 has 11 amino acids. Trimming took off 2 bases at V and 4 bases at J, with 3 bases between the two ends. CDR3 DNA sequence: TGTGCCAGCAGCTTAGCCACTGAAGCTTTCTTT. This encodes CASSLATEAFF. The variable domain in full, with the rest retrieved from reference TRBV5-4 and TRBJ1-1, is ETGVTQSPTHLIKTRGQQVTLRCSSQSGHNTVSWYQQALGQGPQFIFQYYREEENGRGNFPPRFSGLQFPNYSSELNVNALELDDSALYLCASSLATEAFFGQGTRLTVV.

In this sample, this clone turned up a few times. This chain uses TRBV13 with TRBJ2-7; TRBD2 matches 10 bases. The trim removed 4 bases at V and 1 base at J, leaving 19 bases unmatched. Germline CDR1 reads PRHDT; CDR2 reads FYEKMQ (reference sequence). The CDR3 length is 20 residues. DNA of the CDR3: TGTGCCAGCAGCTCCCGATGGGCACTAGCGGGGCAGGGAGGGTCCTACGAGCAGTACTTC. This translates into CASSSRWALAGQGGSYEQYF.

The V gene is TRBV7-9, the J gene TRBJ1-3; a weak D match, TRBD1 (6 bases). The V gene's germline CDR1 is SEHNR and CDR2 FQNEAQ (reference sequence). V was pared by 1 base and J by 0 bases, with 13 bases between. The length of the CDR3 is 17 residues. CDR3 nucleotide sequence: TGTGCCAGCAGCTTAGTTCGGACAGAAACCTCTGGAAACACCATATATTTT. This sequence encodes CASSLVRTETSGNTIYF.

V gene TRBV7-3 combines with J gene TRBJ2-1; TRBD2 agrees at 8 bases. The CDR3 is 13 amino acids. V trimming: 3 bases; J trimming: 9 bases; junction bases outside the gene matches: 4. Looked up from germline, CDR1 is SGHTA and CDR2 is FQGTGA. Here the CDR3 DNA reads TGTGCCAGCAGCTTGGCGGGAGGCAGTGAGCAGTTCTTC. The encoded protein is CASSLAGGSEQFF.

The V gene is TRBV4-1, the J gene TRBJ1-4; the match to TRBD1 covers 7 bases. CDR1 is MGHRA, CDR2 YSYEKL, per germline. V was pared by 8 bases and J by 5 bases, with 11 bases of the junction left unmatched. CDR3 length equals 15 residues. CDR3 residues: CASRLGLTGNEKLFF. The DNA for the CDR3 is TGCGCCAGCCGACTAGGATTGACAGGGAATGAAAAACTGTTTTTT.

This sequence joins TRBV30 and TRBJ1-2; D not resolved. V gave up 1 base and J gave up 0 bases, with 6 bases separating them. Germline CDR1 GTSNPN, CDR2 SVGIG (reference sequence). The CDR3 has 13 residues. This CDR3 is CAWSALSNYGYTF. CDR3 sequence (DNA): TGTGCCTGGAGTGCCCTTTCTAACTATGGCTACACCTTC. The variable domain in full, completed from reference TRBV30 and TRBJ1-2, reads SQTIHQWPATLVQPVGSPLSLECTVEGTSNPNLYWYRQAAGRGLQLLFYSVGIGQISSEVPQNLSASRPQDRQFILSSKKLLLSDSGFYLCAWSALSNYGYTFGSGTRLTVV.

The chain uses TRBV7-2 and TRBJ2-7, with 11 bases matching TRBD2. With V trimmed by 5 bases and J by 6 bases, 3 bases remained unmatched. Germline assignment: CDR1 SGHTA and CDR2 FQGNSA. There are 13 residues in the CDR3. The DNA of the CDR3 is TGTGCCAGCAGCGGACTAGCGGGTTTCGAGCAGTACTTC. It specifies CASSGLAGFEQYF.

CDR3 sequence (DNA): TGTGCCAGCAGCCAAGTTAGAGACAACACAGATACGCAGTATTTT. Amino acids: CASSQVRDNTDTQYF. This chain links TRBV14 with TRBJ2-3, with no clear D. Trimming pared 1 base from V and 2 bases from J, leaving 10 bases between. The CDR3 sequence is 15 residues long. Germline V gene data show CDR1 as SGHDN and CDR2 as FVKESK.

The chain links TRBV4-1 to TRBJ1-4, with unresolved D. This CDR3 region has 15 residues. Germline lookup yields CDR1 MGHRA and CDR2 YSYEKL. V was cut by 0 bases and J by 8 bases, with 13 bases left in between. In DNA, the CDR3 is TGCGCCAGCAGCCAAGATCCTGGGAGAGTAGAAAAACTGTTTTTT. This gives the protein CASSQDPGRVEKLFF.

The gene calls are TRBV5-5 and TRBJ2-3; no clear D gene. This CDR3 spans 16 amino acids. CDR1 is SGHKS and CDR2 is YYEKEE in the germline V gene (reference sequence). Deletions cut 0 bases from V and 6 bases from J, with 17 bases between. CDR3 in DNA: TGTGCCAGCAGCTTGGGGCGCACCATGTCCTTGGATACGCAGTATTTT. It translates to CASSLGRTMSLDTQYF.

The chain recombines TRBV4-1 with TRBJ2-5; the D gene is possibly TRBD1 (5 bases). CDR3 size: 13 residues. With 1 base removed from V and 5 bases from J, the gap between germline ends came to 8 bases. Germline loops: CDR1 MGHRA, CDR2 YSYEKL. This CDR3 reads CASSQVQVETQYF. CDR3 bases: TGCGCCAGCAGCCAAGTACAGGTCGAGACCCAGTACTTC.

The chain combines TRBV4-1 with TRBJ2-7, with 10 nucleotides matching TRBD1. J lost 0 bases, V lost 5 bases, and 4 bases had no gene match. From germline, CDR1 is MGHRA and CDR2 YSYEKL. This CDR3 contains 15 residues. The CDR3 DNA follows: TGCGCCAGCAGCGCCCGGGACAGGGGCTCCTACGAGCAGTACTTC. It yields the protein CASSARDRGSYEQYF.

V is TRBV29-1 and J is TRBJ2-1; TRBD2 matches at 8 bases. The CDR3 is 14 amino acids. The V and J ends lost 4 bases and 7 bases, in that order; junction bases with no gene match: 9. The V gene's germline CDR1 is SQVTM and CDR2 ANQGSEA. The DNA of the CDR3 is TGCAGCGTTGGGGGTTGGGGACTAGAGAATGAGCAGTTCTTC. It yields the protein CSVGGWGLENEQFF.

J is TRBJ1-3 and V is TRBV19, with 9 bases lining up with TRBD1. Trimming took 5 bases from V and 6 from J; bases not matched to a gene: 8. Germline V gene data show CDR1 as LNHDA and CDR2 as SQIVND (reference sequence). This CDR3 spans 15 amino acids. The CDR3 DNA sequence: TGTGCCAGTAGTTCCCACAGGGGGCTGGAAAACACCATATATTTT. Its translation is CASSSHRGLENTIYF.

The gene calls are TRBV7-6 and TRBJ2-1; a possible D gene is TRBD1 (5 bases). With 4 bases removed from V and 3 bases from J, the gap between germline ends came to 13 bases. The V gene's germline CDR1 is SGHVS and CDR2 FNYEAQ. This CDR3 contains 15 residues. CDR3 sequence (DNA): TGTGCCAGCAGCTCGGAGACAGCATACTACAATGAGCAGTTCTTC. It specifies CASSSETAYYNEQFF.

The V and J genes are TRBV6-1 and TRBJ2-1; D is possibly TRBD2 (6 bases). This CDR3 contains 15 residues. CDR1 is MNHNS, CDR2 SASEGT, per germline. The V end lost 2 bases, the J end lost 1 base, and 9 bases lay between the germline ends. DNA for the CDR3: TGTGCCAGCAGTGAACTGCGGGGTTCCTACAATGAGCAGTTCTTC. Amino acids: CASSELRGSYNEQFF.